Below are 30 T cell receptor beta chains sequenced from a single sample in a study of post-analysis software for immune sequencing data. These receptors have no known antigen. Unique molecular identifiers featured in each of the TCR beta cDNA libraries. TCRdb reanalysed the PCR reads using MiXCR and keeps one entry per CDR3 protein. Of approximately 730,000 distinct CDR3 sequences in the sample, 25% to 30% were seen once. Study-wide points: Elevated frequency relative to controls characterized roughly 5 TRBV segments in patients, TRBV5-6, TRBV5-1 and TRBV20-1 among them.

Sample: blood. These receptors all come from a girl aged 10-17 years with multiple sclerosis.

Points on this clonotype: At one end the junction does not follow the germline gene, possibly because of a read error. The CDR3 protein is CASRGTANSYNEQCF. DNA of the CDR3: TGTGCCAGCAGAGGAACGGCGAACTCCTACAATGAGCAGTGCTTC. The chain recombines TRBV7-2 with TRBJ2-1, with D unclear. CDR1 and CDR2 (germline): SGHTA, FQGNSA. The CDR3 is 15 amino acids.

This clonotype was seen only a few times. The rearrangement joins TRBV20-1 to TRBJ2-7, with D possibly being TRBD1 (5 bases). The end of the DNA aligns better with TRBJ2-5, so the J call may be wrong. CDR1 is DFQATT and CDR2 is SNEGSKA in the germline V gene (reference sequence). This CDR3 has 15 amino acids. CDR3 sequence: CSASRKRGREETQYF. As DNA, the CDR3 is TGCAGTGCTAGTCGGAAAAGGGGCCGCGAAGAGACCCAGTACTTC.

The V and J genes are TRBV20-1 and TRBJ2-5; D assignment may be TRBD1 or TRBD2 (5 bases each). Germline V gives CDR1 DFQATT, CDR2 SNEGSKA (reference sequence). There are 14 residues in the CDR3. V was shortened by 1 base and J by 1 base, with 10 bases between the two germline ends. The CDR3 sequence is CSARGGTAQETQYF. The DNA of the CDR3 is TGCAGTGCTAGAGGTGGGACGGCCCAAGAGACCCAGTACTTC.

This clonotype has a handful of counts. CDR3 region: CASSQEDETKTYNEQFF. CDR3 nucleotides: TGTGCCAGCAGCCAAGAAGATGAGACAAAAACCTACAATGAGCAGTTCTTC. The rearrangement joins TRBV3-1 to TRBJ2-1; D is uncertain. The V gene's germline CDR1 is LGHDT and CDR2 YNNKEL (reference sequence). Trimming stripped 0 bases from V and 2 bases from J, with 14 bases between. The CDR3 is 17 amino acids.

In its sample, this clonotype was seen once. The genes are TRBV20-1 and TRBJ1-1; 11 nucleotides agree with TRBD1. This CDR3 spans 14 amino acids. The V gene's germline CDR1 is DFQATT and CDR2 SNEGSKA (reference sequence). J gave up 4 bases and V 4 bases, and 5 bases lay outside the gene matches. The CDR3 DNA reads TGCAGTGCTACCGGACAGGGGGCGGTCACTGAAGCTTTCTTT. This encodes CSATGQGAVTEAFF.

There are a few counts of this clonotype. The chain carries TRBV20-1 and TRBJ1-2; D unclear. V was shortened by 2 bases and J by 8 bases, with 18 bases between the two germline ends. CDR1 and CDR2 from the germline V gene are DFQATT and SNEGSKA (reference sequence). The length of the CDR3 is 14 residues. The CDR3 is CSARPSDGGRGYTF. Here the CDR3 DNA reads TGCAGTGCTAGACCATCAGACGGAGGAAGGGGCTACACCTTC.

There are a few counts of this clonotype. A much larger clone differs from this one at a single base, so this may be a read error. This sequence joins TRBV4-3 and TRBJ2-7, with TRBD2 matching 7 bases. Germline V gene data show CDR1 as LGHNA and CDR2 as YSLEER. The CDR3 loop spans 17 amino acids. With 1 base clipped from V and 7 bases from J, the junction kept 16 bases outside the gene matches. The CDR3 coding sequence is TGCGCCAGCAGCCAAGTAAGGCCGGGAGGAAGAGCCAATGAGCAGTACTTC. Translating gives CASSQVRPGGRANEQYF.

This clonotype was detected a few times. The chain links TRBV6-2 or TRBV6-3 to TRBJ2-3, with 8 bases identical to TRBD2. This CDR3 region has 14 residues. Germline V gene data show CDR1 as MNHEY and CDR2 as SVGEGT. The V gene end was trimmed by 6 bases and the J gene end by 2 bases; junction bases not matched to a gene: 4. CDR3 in DNA: TGTGCCAGCAGGGGAGCGGGAGCCACAGATACGCAGTATTTT. Encoded protein: CASRGAGATDTQYF.

This chain joins TRBV6-5 and TRBJ1-6, with TRBD1 identical over 8 bases. This CDR3 has 14 amino acids. Trimming took 6 bases from V and 12 from J; bases not matched to a gene: 10. Per the germline V gene, CDR1 is MNHEY and CDR2 is SVGAGI. CDR3 sequence (DNA): TGTGCCAGCAGCCCGGGGACAGGCCGCCTACCCCTCCACTTT. It encodes CASSPGTGRLPLHF.

A remark on this clonotype: A junction end diverges from the germline sequence, so it may reflect a read error. The chain joins TRBV6-2 or TRBV6-3 to TRBJ2-1; TRBD2 agrees at 7 bases. The CDR3 has 17 residues. The germline gives CDR1 MNHEY, CDR2 SVGEGT. The CDR3 reads CASSYSRAGTFWDERFF. CDR3 nucleotide sequence: TGTGCCAGCAGTTACTCCAGAGCGGGGACCTTCTGGGATGAGCGGTTCTTC.

V usage is TRBV4-1 and J usage is TRBJ1-4; 9 bases align to TRBD1. J gave up 8 bases and V 1 base, and 5 bases lay outside the gene matches. CDR3 length: 15 residues. Germline V lookup: CDR1 MGHRA, CDR2 YSYEKL. The CDR3 DNA reads as TGCGCCAGCAGCCAAGTTGGGACAGGGAACGAAAAACTGTTTTTT. Encoded protein: CASSQVGTGNEKLFF.

This clonotype turned up a few times. V is TRBV20-1 and J is TRBJ2-1, with TRBD2 matching 8 bases. CDR1 and CDR2 (germline): DFQATT, SNEGSKA (reference sequence). CDR3 length: 12 residues. CDR3 sequence (DNA): TGCAGAGGAGCGGGAGTGGGCAATGAGCAGTTCTTC. It yields the protein CRGAGVGNEQFF.

The gene calls are TRBV7-2 and TRBJ2-3; no reliable D call. Germline V gives CDR1 SGHTA, CDR2 FQGNSA. Trimming removed 5 bases from V and 4 bases from J, with 10 bases in between. This CDR3 region has 13 residues. This CDR3 is CASSNLDPDTQYF. The CDR3 bases are TGTGCCAGCAGCAATCTAGATCCAGATACGCAGTATTTT.

J is TRBJ2-7 and V is TRBV20-1; tentatively, D is TRBD2 (6 bases). The CDR3 sequence is 13 residues long. Germline V CDR1 and CDR2: DFQATT, SNEGSKA (reference sequence). The V and J ends lost 5 bases and 2 bases respectively, with 13 bases between them. The CDR3 nucleotides are TGCAGTGCTCCGGGCCCGGGGGCCTACGAGCAGTACTTC. Encoded protein: CSAPGPGAYEQYF.

V gene TRBV5-1 combines with J gene TRBJ2-3; D possibly corresponds to TRBD2 (5 bases). Germline CDR1 and CDR2: SGHRS and YFSETQ. The V and J ends lost 0 bases and 5 bases respectively, with 13 bases between them. This CDR3 has 15 amino acids. The CDR3: CASSLEAGSGDTQYF. The CDR3 DNA follows: TGCGCCAGCAGCTTGGAGGCTGGGAGCGGAGATACGCAGTATTTT.

The chain carries TRBV9 and TRBJ2-3; 10 bases line up with TRBD2. The length of the CDR3 is 16 residues. Germline V gene data show CDR1 as SGDLS and CDR2 as YYNGEE. Unmatched junction bases numbered 13, after V lost 0 bases and J lost 12 bases. CDR3 protein: CASSVEPSGGPRDQYF. The CDR3 DNA follows: TGTGCCAGCAGCGTAGAACCTAGCGGGGGCCCCAGGGACCAGTATTTT.

There are many counts of this clonotype. The chain carries TRBV29-1 and TRBJ1-5; D is ambiguous. V gave up 4 bases and J gave up 6 bases, with 7 bases separating them. CDR3 length: 11 amino acids. Germline V gene lookup returns CDR1 SQVTM and CDR2 ANQGSEA. Written as DNA, the CDR3 is TGCAGCGTTGCCGAGGGTCAGCCCCAGCATTTT. Translation: CSVAEGQPQHF.

This clonotype appeared once. The chain couples TRBV10-3 to TRBJ2-2; weak D call: TRBD1 (6 bases). V lost 1 base and J lost 6, with 15 bases in between. This CDR3 region has 16 residues. Germline lookup yields CDR1 ENHRY and CDR2 SYGVKD. The CDR3 is CAISEFLDSDSGELFF. CDR3 nucleotide sequence: TGTGCCATCAGTGAGTTCTTGGACAGCGATTCCGGGGAGCTGTTTTTT.

The rearrangement joins TRBV7-2 to TRBJ1-1; the D is unclear. The CDR3 is 14 residues long. Trimming took 5 bases from V and 2 from J, leaving 12 bases between them. Germline CDR1 reads SGHTA; CDR2 reads FQGNSA. The CDR3 spells CASSRLGVNTEAFF. The CDR3 nucleotides read TGTGCCAGCAGCCGCCTTGGGGTTAACACTGAAGCTTTCTTT.

In this sample, this clonotype turned up a few times. The chain links TRBV5-6 to TRBJ1-5; 9 bases are a match to TRBD1. J gave up 1 base and V 4 bases, and 3 bases lay outside the gene matches. The CDR3 runs 15 residues. CDR1 and CDR2 from the germline V gene are SGHDT and YYEEEE. The CDR3 loop reads CASSIQGASNQPQHF. The CDR3 coding sequence is TGTGCCAGCAGCATACAGGGGGCCAGCAATCAGCCCCAGCATTTT.

This clonotype was detected a few times. DNA for the CDR3: TGTGCCAGCAGCTCCCATTCTAATCAGCCCCAGCATTTT. This codes for CASSSHSNQPQHF. The V call is TRBV11-2, the J call TRBJ1-5, with no clear D. The germline CDR1 and CDR2 sequences are SGHAT and FQNNGV. Trimming removed 4 bases from V and 4 bases from J, with 8 bases in between. This CDR3 is 13 amino acids long.

The rearrangement joins TRBV7-9 to TRBJ2-3; a possible D gene is TRBD2 (5 bases). The germline V gene encodes CDR1 SEHNR and CDR2 FQNEAQ (reference sequence). Between the trimmed V and J ends, which lost 3 bases and 0 bases, there was a span of 16 bases. CDR3 size: 17 residues. This CDR3 reads CASSFRGTAQSTDTQYF. The DNA of the CDR3 is TGTGCCAGCAGCTTCCGGGGAACAGCTCAGAGCACAGATACGCAGTATTTT.

This chain connects TRBV7-9 to TRBJ2-3; D possibly corresponds to TRBD1 (5 bases). The CDR3 is made up of 15 amino acids. V lost 4 bases and J 1 base, leaving 12 bases between the germline ends. CDR1 is SEHNR, CDR2 FQNEAQ, per germline (reference sequence). DNA of the CDR3: TGTGCCAGCAGCTCCGCCAGGGTTGGCACAGATACGCAGTATTTT. Translated, it gives CASSSARVGTDTQYF.

The chain carries TRBV2 and TRBJ1-5; 7 bases match TRBD1. This CDR3 is built from 14 residues. Germline V lookup: CDR1 SNHLY, CDR2 FYNNEI. V gave up 4 bases and J gave up 6 bases; unmatched junction bases: 6. The chain's CDR3 is CASSGQGFAQPQHF. The CDR3 region has the DNA TGTGCCAGCAGTGGACAGGGTTTTGCTCAGCCCCAGCATTTT.

This rearrangement joins TRBV6-1 to TRBJ2-3; D may be TRBD1 (5 bases). Trimming left V 2 bases short and J 0 bases short, with 9 bases between. The CDR3 sequence is 15 residues long. Germline-derived CDR1 and CDR2 are MNHNS and SASEGT. In nucleotides, the CDR3 is TGTGCCAGCAGTGAATGGGGCAGAAGCACAGATACGCAGTATTTT. Amino acid sequence: CASSEWGRSTDTQYF.

The CDR3 sequence is CASSPVRANYGYTF. The CDR3 nucleotides read TGCGCCAGCAGCCCGGTACGGGCTAACTATGGCTACACCTTC. V is TRBV5-1 and J is TRBJ1-2; D remains unclear. The CDR3 extends over 14 amino acids. The V and J ends lost 4 bases and 0 bases respectively, with 10 bases between them. Germline CDR1 reads SGHRS; CDR2 reads YFSETQ.

In its sample, this clonotype was seen a few times. The chain joins TRBV12-5 to TRBJ2-1, with 13 bases identical to TRBD2. The CDR3 spans 15 residues. Germline loops: CDR1 LGHNT, CDR2 FRNRAP. The trim removed 6 bases at V and 6 bases at J, leaving 5 bases unmatched. Here the CDR3 reads CASGPGLAGTNEQFF. The CDR3 coding sequence is TGTGCTAGTGGCCCGGGACTAGCGGGGACCAATGAGCAGTTCTTC.

This clonotype came up many times. J is TRBJ2-7 and V is TRBV6-5; 7 bases agree with TRBD2. V lost 2 bases to trimming and J lost 0 bases; unmatched junction nucleotides: 4. CDR3 size: 15 residues. Germline loops: CDR1 MNHEY, CDR2 SVGAGI. The CDR3 coding sequence is TGTGCCAGCAGTTACGACGGGAGGAGCTCCTACGAGCAGTACTTC. The encoded protein is CASSYDGRSSYEQYF.

This chain uses TRBV5-1 with TRBJ2-7; 8 nucleotides match TRBD2. CDR3 size: 14 residues. CDR1 SGHRS and CDR2 YFSETQ come from the germline V gene. Trimming cost V 0 bases and J 5 bases; bases outside gene matches: 4. CDR3 nucleotides: TGCGCCAGCAGCTTGGCGGGGGGGCTGGACGAGCAGTACTTC. It yields the protein CASSLAGGLDEQYF.

The gene calls are TRBV6-6 and TRBJ2-3; 7 bases map to TRBD1. Germline values: CDR1 MNHNY, CDR2 SVGAGI (reference sequence). Trimming took 5 bases from V and 1 from J; bases not matched to a gene: 3. CDR3 length: 14 amino acids. CDR3 nucleotide sequence: TGTGCCAGCAGTACCGGGACAGGCACAGATACGCAGTATTTT. Translating it yields CASSTGTGTDTQYF.